Listed below are T cell receptor beta chains from one sample, sequenced in a study of shared clonotypes between healthy human individuals. Here immunoSEQ multiplex PCR was the method, and the copy in TCRdb shows in-frame clones only, minus some. The data show under 1,100,000 clones, with around 75% seen just once and around 1.5% held by the top ten. Sequencing was carried out using memory CD4+ T cells sorted from blood. The receptors were gathered from a man between 18 and 29 years old in good health. CDR3s include the opening cysteine and the closing phenylalanine or tryptophan. A clone size is listed for some rows: how often the clone was seen (once, few, many), or a class if it is expanded.

size: NA; V: TRBV19; J: TRBJ1-2; CDR3: CASSKGRNYGYTF
size: NA; V: TRBV30; J: TRBJ2-1; CDR3: CAWSKRTGVYNEQFF
size: NA; V: TRBV7-9; J: TRBJ2-3; CDR3: CASSLDGSASTDTQYF
size: NA; V: TRBV5-1; J: TRBJ1-1; CDR3: CASSLLTGTPEAFF
size: NA; V: TRBV6-1; J: TRBJ2-2; CDR3: CASKVRGYDTGELFF
size: NA; V: TRBV7-9; J: TRBJ2-1; CDR3: CASSVRAGEQFF
size: once; V: TRBV6-1; J: TRBJ2-7; CDR3: CASSDGPTYEQYF
size: NA; V: TRBV4-1; J: TRBJ1-1; CDR3: CASSHPGGGWTEAFF
size: NA; V: TRBV27; J: TRBJ2-7; CDR3: CASSLNQNYEQYF
size: NA; V: TRBV10-3; J: TRBJ1-4; CDR3: CAISEQTDEKLFF
size: NA; V: TRBV2; J: TRBJ1-4; CDR3: CASSDRAAGAGEKLFF
size: NA; V: TRBV7-8; J: TRBJ1-1; CDR3: CASTTDRGRGNEAFF
size: NA; V: TRBV7-9; J: TRBJ1-4; CDR3: CASSLVLDIEKLFF
size: NA; V: TRBV7-2; J: TRBJ1-5; CDR3: CASNLGGQPQHF
size: few; V: TRBV9; J: TRBJ2-7; CDR3: CARTSDRDTYEQYF
size: NA; V: TRBV10-3; J: TRBJ1-1; CDR3: CAISEVPNTEAFF
size: NA; V: TRBV29-1; J: TRBJ1-1; CDR3: CTSGGEMNTEAFF
size: NA; V: TRBV6-1; J: TRBJ2-1; CDR3: CASSVRLAGSYNEQFF
size: NA; V: TRBV5-6; J: TRBJ1-2; CDR3: CASSSKTGANYGYTF
size: NA; V: TRBV14; J: TRBJ2-7; CDR3: CASSRGHFYEQYF
size: NA; V: TRBV10-1; J: TRBJ2-3; CDR3: CASSEGLAGLDTQYF
size: NA; V: TRBV19; J: TRBJ2-7; CDR3: CASSIGDTKKQYF
size: NA; V: TRBV9; J: TRBJ2-6; CDR3: CASSVTSGSGANVLTF
size: NA; V: TRBV18; J: TRBJ1-1; CDR3: CASSRQGDTEAFF
size: once; V: TRBV6-1; J: TRBJ2-1; CDR3: CASSEGLAGGTSYNEQFF
size: NA; V: TRBV4-3; J: TRBJ2-3; CDR3: CASSQDRARGTDTQYF
size: NA; V: TRBV9; J: TRBJ1-6; CDR3: CASSAGSSAPLHF
size: NA; V: TRBV6-6; J: TRBJ1-2; CDR3: CASRPWEGAVGYTF
size: NA; V: TRBV7-6; J: TRBJ2-1; CDR3: CASTRGGTSGYSYNEQFF